This T cell receptor beta chain was identified during a study of cytomegalovirus exposure and HLA in healthy donors. Study findings and constraints: The classifier reportedly diagnosed cytomegalovirus status with high specificity and sensitivity. Later on, a genetic analysis was performed. It linked a missense variant in DCLRE1C with V- and J-gene trimming of TCR beta. The authors excluded some V segments, including TRBV6-2 and TRBV6-3, as indistinguishable.

On this clone itself: The antigen is unknown.

The study ran its PCR with 60 Vbeta and 13 Jbeta primers. The protocol was immunoSEQ multiplex PCR, while the TCRdb copy is restricted to in-frame clones and leaves out a portion. Among around 120,000 clones, around three quarters were seen once, and the ten largest hold about 3%. CDR1 is SGDLS, CDR2 YYNGEE, per germline. The CDR3 sequence is 15 residues long. V was clipped by 4 bases and J by 2 bases, with 15 bases between them. The genes are TRBV9 and TRBJ2-5; a possible D gene is TRBD1 (6 bases). The TCR was taken from a woman in her thirties or forties in good health and CMV-seropositive. Specimen: PBMCs. CDR3 nucleotide sequence: TGTGCCAGCAGCCCTCCGGGGACAAGACAAGAGACCCAGTACTTC. It is translated as CASSPPGTRQETQYF.